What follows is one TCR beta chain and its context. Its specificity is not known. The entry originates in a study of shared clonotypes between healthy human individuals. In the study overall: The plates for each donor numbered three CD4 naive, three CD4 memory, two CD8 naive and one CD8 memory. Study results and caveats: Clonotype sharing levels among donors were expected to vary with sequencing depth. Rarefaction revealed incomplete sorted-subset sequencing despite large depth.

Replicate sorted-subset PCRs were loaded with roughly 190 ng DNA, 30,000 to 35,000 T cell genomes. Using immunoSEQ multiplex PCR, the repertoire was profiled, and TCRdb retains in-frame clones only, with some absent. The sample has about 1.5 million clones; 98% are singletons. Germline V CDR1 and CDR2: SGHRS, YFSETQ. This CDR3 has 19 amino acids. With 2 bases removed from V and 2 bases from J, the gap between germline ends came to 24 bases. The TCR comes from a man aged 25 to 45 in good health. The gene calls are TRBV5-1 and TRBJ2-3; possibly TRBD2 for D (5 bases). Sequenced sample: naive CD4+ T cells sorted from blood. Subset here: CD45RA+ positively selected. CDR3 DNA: TGCGCCAGCAGCTTCGCAGGTCCACCGGCGGGTTCCTTCACAGATACGCAGTATTTT. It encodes CASSFAGPPAGSFTDTQYF.